This TCR beta chain stems from a study of blood T cell repertoires in COVID-19. The wider study: The study drew acute and convalescent COVID-19 samples from the United States, Italy and Spain. Sources were T cells, B-cell-depleted T cells, or PBMCs; the material itself was cDNA or gDNA.

Sequenced by immunoSEQ multiplex PCR; TCRdb stores in-frame clones only, minus some. The profile shows 150,000 or so clones, roughly 80% of them singletons. The CDR3 sequence is 17 residues long. Germline CDR1 SGHNT, CDR2 YYREEE (reference sequence). The V and J ends lost 0 bases and 1 base, in that order; junction bases with no gene match: 7. Sequenced material: peripheral blood. The rearrangement joins TRBV5-4 to TRBJ2-3; 8 bases are a match to TRBD2. The TCR sequence derives from a woman in her 70s with COVID-19, enrolled during active disease. CDR3 nucleotides: TGTGCCAGCAGCTTGGTCCGGGGGGGGCGGGGCACAGATACGCAGTATTTT. Its translation: CASSLVRGGRGTDTQYF.